Below are 13 T cell receptor beta chains sequenced from a single sample in a study of T cells in Graves' hyperthyroidism and ophthalmopathy. Authors of the study amplified TCR beta CDR3 regions from RNA transcripts. Using the HTBI primer set, a first-round RT-PCR was run on the TCR CDR3. TCRdb independently ran MiXCR on the multiplex PCR reads; one entry per CDR3 protein. The profile shows a few hundred thousand distinct CDR3 sequences, about 15% of them singletons. The sample comprised blood. These receptors originate from a woman in her thirties with Graves' hyperthyroidism.

This clonotype turned up a few times. The chain employs TRBV14 and TRBJ1-6; D not certain. Trimming left V 3 bases short and J 7 bases short, with 10 bases between. Germline CDR1 SGHDN, CDR2 FVKESK. The CDR3 runs to 14 residues. The CDR3 loop is CASSHLGGNSPLHF. The CDR3 DNA reads as TGTGCCAGCAGCCACCTAGGTGGGAATTCACCCCTCCACTTT.

Note on this clonotype: A much larger clonotype is one base distant, so this may be a read error. The chain employs TRBV11-3 and TRBJ2-7; D gene ambiguous. Germline V gene sequence: CDR1 SGHNT, CDR2 YENEEA. V shed 5 bases and J shed 3 bases, with 14 bases lying between them. CDR3 length: 14 residues. The DNA of the CDR3 is TGTGCCAGCAGCAGAGGCGACGGATTCTACGAGCAGTACTTC. It is translated as CASSRGDGFYEQYF. The entire variable domain, with the rest obtained from reference TRBV11-3 and TRBJ2-7, is as follows: EAGVVQSPRYKIIEKKQPVAFWCNPISGHNTLYWYLQNLGQGPELLIRYENEEAVDDSQLPKDRFSAERLKGVDSTLKIQPAELGDSAVYLCASSRGDGFYEQYFGPGTRLTVT.

This clonotype occurred many times. V usage is TRBV10-3 and J usage is TRBJ2-1; 8 bases are shared with TRBD1. The CDR3 has 14 amino acids. The V gene's germline CDR1 is ENHRY and CDR2 SYGVKD. V lost 6 bases to trimming and J lost 4 bases; unmatched junction nucleotides: 5. The CDR3 protein is CAIRPGQAYNEQFF. The CDR3 nucleotides read TGTGCCATCAGACCGGGACAGGCTTACAATGAGCAGTTCTTC.

The chain joins TRBV3-1 to TRBJ2-7; a weak D match, TRBD2 (6 bases). V dropped 4 bases and J dropped 2 bases, with 12 bases sitting between them. This CDR3 is 14 amino acids long. The germline gives CDR1 LGHDT, CDR2 YNNKEL (reference sequence). In nucleotides, the CDR3 is TGTGCCAGCAGCCCCTCGAGGAGGGCCTACGAGCAGTACTTC. It is translated as CASSPSRRAYEQYF.

This clonotype occurred many times. The chain links TRBV28 to TRBJ2-7, with 11 bases fitting TRBD1. V trimming: 4 bases; J trimming: 2 bases; junction bases outside the gene matches: 10. The CDR3 is made up of 17 amino acids. Germline assignment: CDR1 MDHEN and CDR2 SYDVKM. CDR3: CASSSVLPGQGAYEQYF. The DNA of the CDR3 is TGTGCCAGCAGTTCAGTACTGCCGGGACAGGGGGCCTACGAGCAGTACTTC.

This chain links TRBV11-3 with TRBJ2-5; D may correspond to TRBD1 or TRBD2 (5 bases each). Trimming removed 5 bases from V and 5 bases from J, with 15 bases in between. CDR3 length: 14 amino acids. Looked up from germline, CDR1 is SGHNT and CDR2 is YENEEA. DNA for the CDR3: TGTGCCAGCAGCCTCCAGGGCGGGTGGGAGACCCAGTACTTC. This codes for CASSLQGGWETQYF.

This clonotype was detected ten times or more. The chain combines TRBV6-1 with TRBJ2-3; D unclear. The CDR3 totals 11 residues. The V end was cut by 3 bases, the J end by 6 bases, with 4 bases between. The V gene's germline CDR1 is MNHNS and CDR2 SASEGT. CDR3 sequence reads: CASSERDTQYF. The CDR3 coding sequence is TGTGCCAGCAGTGAGAGGGATACGCAGTATTTT.

This clonotype was observed a handful of times. The chain uses TRBV30 and TRBJ1-2; D not certain. V lost 2 bases and J lost 6, with 13 bases in between. The CDR3 contains 13 residues. Looked up from germline, CDR1 is GTSNPN and CDR2 is SVGIG (reference sequence). The CDR3 protein is CAWSYELPNGYTF. CDR3 nucleotides: TGTGCCTGGAGTTACGAATTGCCCAATGGCTACACCTTC.

This clonotype was seen ten or more times. The J gene is TRBJ1-6, the V gene TRBV28; D is possibly TRBD1 (5 bases). V was clipped by 2 bases and J by 4 bases, with 12 bases between them. Germline CDR1 is MDHEN and CDR2 is SYDVKM. There are 16 residues in the CDR3. CDR3 in amino acids: CASSLRDRGYNSPLHF. CDR3 nucleotides: TGTGCCAGCAGTTTACGGGACCGAGGATATAATTCACCCCTCCACTTT.

At least ten counts were recorded for this clonotype. J is TRBJ2-1 and V is TRBV28; TRBD2 matches at 8 bases. CDR3 size: 15 residues. Germline CDR1 and CDR2: MDHEN and SYDVKM. V shed 5 bases and J 5 bases; nucleotides not matched to a gene: 8. CDR3 region: CASSQDSGTNNEQFF. CDR3 sequence (DNA): TGTGCCAGCAGTCAGGATAGCGGGACTAACAATGAGCAGTTCTTC. The variable domain in full, completed from reference TRBV28 and TRBJ2-1, reads DVKVTQSSRYLVKRTGEKVFLECVQDMDHENMFWYRQDPGLGLRLIYFSYDVKMKEKGDIPEGYSVSREKKERFSLILESASTNQTSMYLCASSQDSGTNNEQFFGPGTRLTVL.

This clonotype was picked up a small number of times. V is TRBV3-1 and J is TRBJ1-6; a possible D gene is TRBD1 (5 bases). Trimming removed 0 bases from V and 10 bases from J, with 16 bases in between. Germline lookup yields CDR1 LGHDT and CDR2 YNNKEL (reference sequence). This CDR3 contains 16 residues. Here the CDR3 reads CASSQDFRGEGSPLHF. The CDR3 bases are TGTGCCAGCAGCCAAGATTTTAGAGGGGAAGGGTCACCCCTCCACTTT.

This clonotype was seen only once. This sequence joins TRBV9 and TRBJ2-1; 8 positions agree with TRBD1. The CDR3 loop spans 11 amino acids. V was clipped by 4 bases and J by 13 bases; unmatched bases: 4. Germline V gene lookup returns CDR1 SGDLS and CDR2 YYNGEE. The CDR3 DNA reads TGTGCCAGCAGCCCAGGGGGCGCACAGTTCTTC. Residues: CASSPGGAQFF.

This clonotype was detected many times. The chain is built from TRBV5-1 and TRBJ2-1; perhaps TRBD1 as D (6 bases). Germline CDR1 SGHRS, CDR2 YFSETQ. V gave up 2 bases and J gave up 4 bases, with 13 bases separating them. This CDR3 comprises 15 residues. The CDR3 is CASSLTGPTYNEQFF. The CDR3 DNA sequence: TGCGCCAGCAGCTTAACAGGGCCCACTTACAATGAGCAGTTCTTC.